A selection of T cell receptor beta chains follows, all from one sample in a study of response to subunit inactivated influenza vaccine. TCRdb re-analysed the RT-PCR reads in MiXCR, keeping a single row per CDR3 protein. The sample shows a few hundred thousand distinct CDR3 sequences, 14% of them seen only once. The sequencing used PBMCs from blood, collected roughly 12 days after vaccination. These receptors originate from a middle-aged man who received an inactivated influenza vaccine. Each CDR3 is given with its conserved first and last residue. Each record gives: V gene, clone size, J gene, D gene, CDR3 DNA, CDR3 protein. D genes are given only for firm matches. Expanded clones are given a class, and other clones once, few, many or no size at all.

V: TRBV5-6
size: many
J: TRBJ1-2
D: .
DNA: TGTGCCAGCAGCTTTTCACGTTATGGCTACACCTTC
CDR3: CASSFSRYGYTF

V: TRBV7-2
size: .
J: TRBJ2-4
D: .
DNA: TGTGCCAGCAGCGCCAATTCGAAGCGAACCAAAAACATTCAGTACTTC
CDR3: CASSANSKRTKNIQYF

V: TRBV29-1
size: .
J: TRBJ2-3
D: .
DNA: TGCAGCGTCGGGATGGGGGGAAGCACAGATACGCAGTATTTT
CDR3: CSVGMGGSTDTQYF

V: TRBV12-3/TRBV12-4
size: few
J: TRBJ2-3
D: .
DNA: TGTGCCAGCAGTTTAATTGGGCTCGGAAGCACAGATACGCAGTATTTT
CDR3: CASSLIGLGSTDTQYF

V: TRBV24-1
size: .
J: TRBJ2-2
D: .
DNA: TGTGCCACCAGGGGCATCGGCACCGGGGAGCTGTTTTTT
CDR3: CATRGIGTGELFF

V: TRBV6-1
size: .
J: TRBJ2-1
D: .
DNA: TGTGCCAGCAGTGAAGTAGTGCAAGAACCCCACAATGAGCAGTTCTTC
CDR3: CASSEVVQEPHNEQFF

V: TRBV20-1
size: few
J: TRBJ2-1
D: TRBD2
DNA: TGCAGCGGGCGACCCAGCGGGATCCCGGGGAATGAGCAGTTCTTC
CDR3: CSGRPSGIPGNEQFF

V: TRBV6-5
size: .
J: TRBJ2-7
D: .
DNA: TGTGCCAGCAGTTATAATGGGGGTACCTACGAGCAGTACTTC
CDR3: CASSYNGGTYEQYF

V: TRBV20-1
size: .
J: TRBJ2-6
D: .
DNA: TGCAGTGCTAAGGGGGGCCTCTCTGGGGCCAACGTCCTGACTTTC
CDR3: CSAKGGLSGANVLTF

V: TRBV10-3
size: few
J: TRBJ2-2
D: .
DNA: TGTGCCACCGCTGCTTTTAGGACGGAGTTCGCGAACACCGGGGAGCTGTTTTTT
CDR3: CATAAFRTEFANTGELFF

V: TRBV11-2
size: .
J: TRBJ2-3
D: .
DNA: TGTGCCAGCAGCCCTCGGACGGGAGATACGCAGTATTTT
CDR3: CASSPRTGDTQYF

V: TRBV7-9
size: few
J: TRBJ2-3
D: TRBD2
DNA: TGTGCCAGCAGACCTAATAGCGGGAGGGCCTTAGATACGCAGTATTTT
CDR3: CASRPNSGRALDTQYF

V: TRBV5-1
size: many
J: TRBJ2-1
D: .
DNA: TGCGCCAGCAGCTTGGATGGCAGCTCCTACAATGAGCAGTTCTTC
CDR3: CASSLDGSSYNEQFF

V: TRBV7-2
size: .
J: TRBJ2-7
D: .
DNA: TGTGCCAGCAGCTTAGCAAGGTCTCCCTACGAGCAGTACTTC
CDR3: CASSLARSPYEQYF

V: TRBV24-1
size: .
J: TRBJ2-5
D: .
DNA: TGTGCCACCAGGAAAGGTGGAGAAGAGACCCAGTACTTC
CDR3: CATRKGGEETQYF

V: TRBV9
size: few
J: TRBJ2-1
D: TRBD2
DNA: TGTGCCAGCAGCGTAGATCTAGCGGGGTACAATGAGCAGTTCTTC
CDR3: CASSVDLAGYNEQFF

V: TRBV25-1
size: few
J: TRBJ1-5
D: TRBD1
DNA: TGTGCCAGACTTAAGACGGGACAGGAGGGTCAGCCCCAGCATTTT
CDR3: CARLKTGQEGQPQHF